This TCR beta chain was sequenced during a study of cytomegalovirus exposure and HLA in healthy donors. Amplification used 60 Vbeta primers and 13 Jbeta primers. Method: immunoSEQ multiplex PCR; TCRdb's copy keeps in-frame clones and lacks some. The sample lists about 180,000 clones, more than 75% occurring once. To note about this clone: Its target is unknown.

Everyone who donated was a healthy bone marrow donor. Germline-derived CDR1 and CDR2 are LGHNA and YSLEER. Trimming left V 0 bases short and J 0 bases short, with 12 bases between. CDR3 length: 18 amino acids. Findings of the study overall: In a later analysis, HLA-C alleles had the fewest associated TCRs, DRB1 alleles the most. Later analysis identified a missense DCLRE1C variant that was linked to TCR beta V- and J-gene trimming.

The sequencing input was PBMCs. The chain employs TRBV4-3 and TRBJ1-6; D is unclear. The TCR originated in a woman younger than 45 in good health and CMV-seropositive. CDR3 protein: CASSQDSGGPSYNSPLHF. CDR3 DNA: TGCGCCAGCAGCCAAGATAGCGGAGGGCCCTCCTATAATTCACCCCTCCACTTT.